A single sample is the source of the 22 T cell receptor beta chains below, sequenced in a study of blood T cell repertoires in COVID-19. Assay: immunoSEQ multiplex PCR; the TCRdb copy retains only in-frame clones and omits some. The sample carries around 140,000 clones, 85% to 90% recorded once. What was sequenced was peripheral blood. These receptors were taken from a man aged 50 to 59 who had recovered from COVID-19.

In regard to this clone: At one end the junction does not follow the germline gene, possibly because of a read error. This rearrangement joins TRBV7-2 to TRBJ2-3; no clear D gene. CDR1 and CDR2 (germline): SGHTA, FQGNSA. This CDR3 spans 14 amino acids. CDR3 amino acids: CASSPPEPFDTRYF. For the CDR3, the DNA is TGTGCCAGCAGCCCCCCCGAACCTTTTGATACGCGGTATTTT.

This clone was counted only a few times. This chain links TRBV6-5 with TRBJ1-6; 7 nucleotides agree with TRBD1. The length of the CDR3 is 15 residues. Germline values: CDR1 MNHEY, CDR2 SVGAGI. The junction had 12 bases not matched to a gene; V was cut back by 6 bases and J by 10 bases. The DNA of the CDR3 is TGTGCCAGCAGGGTCGGACAGGAGCGCTGGTCACCCCTCCACTTT. Its translation: CASRVGQERWSPLHF.

The chain uses TRBV5-8 and TRBJ1-5, with TRBD1 matching over 8 bases. This CDR3 comprises 15 residues. Per germline, CDR1 SGHTS and CDR2 YDEGEE. V lost 0 bases and J lost 6; bases outside the gene matches: 5. For the CDR3, the DNA is TGTGCCAGCAGCTTGGGGCAGGGGGCGTTTCAGCCCCAGCATTTT. Translated, it gives CASSLGQGAFQPQHF.

V is TRBV25-1 and J is TRBJ2-5; no clear D. Trimming cost V 3 bases and J 0 bases, with 8 bases left between them. CDR1 and CDR2 from the germline V gene are MGHDK and SYGVNS. The CDR3 has 14 residues. The CDR3 coding sequence is TGTGCCAGCAGTGATCCCACTTACCAAGAGACCCAGTACTTC. This gives the protein CASSDPTYQETQYF.

The chain has TRBV18 and TRBJ1-1; D is unclear. Germline loops: CDR1 KGHSH, CDR2 LQKENI. CDR3 length equals 16 residues. Trimming removed 3 bases from V and 0 bases from J, with 14 bases in between. The CDR3 protein is CASSPDTRRVNTEAFF. The CDR3 DNA follows: TGTGCCAGCTCACCCGATACTCGGCGGGTGAACACTGAAGCTTTCTTT. The whole variable domain, remainder taken from reference TRBV18 and TRBJ1-1, is NAGVMQNPRHLVRRRGQEARLRCSPMKGHSHVYWYRQLPEEGLKFMVYLQKENIIDESGMPKERFSAEFPKEGPSILRIQQVVRGDSAAYFCASSPDTRRVNTEAFFGQGTRLTVV.

Concerning this clone itself: This sample also contains other DNA sequences that code for the same CDR3. V usage is TRBV7-9 and J usage is TRBJ1-1; D is undetermined. V was cut by 2 bases and J by 3 bases, with 7 bases left in between. The germline V gene encodes CDR1 SEHNR and CDR2 FQNEAQ (reference sequence). The length of the CDR3 is 13 residues. The CDR3 coding sequence is TGTGCCAGCAGCTTATCCCGGGACACTGAAGCTTTCTTT. This translates into CASSLSRDTEAFF.

The chain is built from TRBV5-4 and TRBJ2-7; D may be TRBD1 (6 bases). CDR3 length equals 16 residues. Trimming left V 4 bases short and J 3 bases short, with 20 bases between. Germline CDR1 is SGHNT and CDR2 is YYREEE (reference sequence). CDR3 protein: CASSEAQGQTIYEQYF. The CDR3 region has the DNA TGTGCCAGCAGCGAGGCTCAGGGGCAGACGATCTACGAGCAGTACTTC. The variable domain in full, completed from reference TRBV5-4 and TRBJ2-7, reads ETGVTQSPTHLIKTRGQQVTLRCSSQSGHNTVSWYQQALGQGPQFIFQYYREEENGRGNFPPRFSGLQFPNYSSELNVNALELDDSALYLCASSEAQGQTIYEQYFGPGTRLTVT.

The chain uses TRBV7-9 and TRBJ2-5, with D maybe TRBD1 (6 bases). V lost 2 bases and J 5 bases, leaving 15 bases between the germline ends. CDR1 is SEHNR, CDR2 FQNEAQ, per germline (reference sequence). CDR3 length equals 15 residues. The CDR3 bases are TGTGCCAGCAGCTTAATTGGTGCAGGGGACGAGACCCAGTACTTC. Translation: CASSLIGAGDETQYF.

This clone was recorded a few times. For the CDR3, the DNA is TGCGCCAGCAGCCTAATGACTTCTAGCACAGATACGCAGTATTTT. It encodes CASSLMTSSTDTQYF. V is TRBV5-1 and J is TRBJ2-3, with D unclear. Trimming removed 4 bases at V and 0 bases at J, with 12 bases between. CDR1 is SGHRS and CDR2 is YFSETQ in the germline V gene. CDR3 length: 15 residues.

J is TRBJ1-2 and V is TRBV12-3 or TRBV12-4; 10 nucleotides line up with TRBD1. Trimming cost V 6 bases and J 8 bases; bases outside gene matches: 6. This CDR3 is built from 13 residues. DNA of the CDR3: TGTGCCAGCAGCCAGGGACAGGGGCGCGGCTACACCTTC. Amino acid sequence: CASSQGQGRGYTF.

The V gene is TRBV7-6, the J gene TRBJ2-7, with 9 bases aligning to TRBD2. Germline-derived CDR1 and CDR2 are SGHVS and FNYEAQ. The CDR3 spans 16 residues. Unmatched junction bases numbered 8, after V lost 3 bases and J lost 2 bases. The CDR3 protein is CASSFSSAGGAYEQYF. The CDR3 region has the DNA TGTGCCAGCAGCTTTTCATCAGCGGGGGGAGCCTACGAGCAGTACTTC. The entire variable domain, with the rest obtained from reference TRBV7-6 and TRBJ2-7, is as follows: GAGVSQSPRYKVTKRGQDVALRCDPISGHVSLYWYRQALGQGPEFLTYFNYEAQQDKSGLPNDRFSAERPEGSISTLTIQRTEQRDSAMYRCASSFSSAGGAYEQYFGPGTRLTVT.

The chain employs TRBV6-5 and TRBJ2-7, with 10 bases matching TRBD1. CDR1 is MNHEY and CDR2 is SVGAGI in the germline V gene. This CDR3 comprises 15 residues. V lost 4 bases, J lost 4 bases, and 7 bases stayed unmatched. This chain's CDR3 is CASSSYSGQGYEQYF. CDR3 nucleotide sequence: TGTGCCAGCAGTTCCTACTCGGGACAGGGGTACGAGCAGTACTTC.

This chain links TRBV10-3 with TRBJ2-2; 10 bases agree with TRBD2. Germline trimming cut 2 bases from V and 5 bases from J; bases unmatched to any gene: 2. Per germline, CDR1 ENHRY and CDR2 SYGVKD. There are 15 residues in the CDR3. CDR3 region: CAISEGLAATGELFF. The CDR3 DNA sequence: TGTGCCATCAGTGAGGGACTAGCGGCAACCGGGGAGCTGTTTTTT.

This sequence joins TRBV6-2 or TRBV6-3 and TRBJ1-1; 10 bases align to TRBD1. This CDR3 spans 14 amino acids. J was trimmed by 7 bases and V by 5 bases; bases with no gene match: 7. Germline V gene lookup returns CDR1 MNHEY and CDR2 SVGEGT. The CDR3 is CASSRQGADNEAFF. For the CDR3, the DNA is TGTGCCAGCAGTAGACAGGGGGCCGATAATGAAGCTTTCTTT.

This clone turned up a few times. CDR3 bases: TGTGCCAGCAGTGACAGGGGGCTGGGTAATGAAAAACTGTTTTTT. Protein sequence: CASSDRGLGNEKLFF. The J gene is TRBJ1-4, the V gene TRBV6-1; 8 bases are a match to TRBD1. Germline V CDR1 and CDR2: MNHNS, SASEGT. V was clipped by 3 bases and J by 4 bases; unmatched bases: 4. The CDR3 totals 15 residues.

This chain connects TRBV3-1 (or the pseudogene TRBV3-2) to TRBJ1-3; perhaps TRBD1 as D (6 bases). V lost 0 bases and J lost 0, with 12 bases in between. The CDR3 extends over 17 amino acids. CDR1 LGHDT and CDR2 YNNKEL come from the germline V gene (reference sequence). CDR3 sequence reads: CASSQEFATGSGNTIYF. The CDR3 nucleotides read TGTGCCAGCAGCCAAGAGTTCGCGACAGGCTCTGGAAACACCATATATTTT.

This chain uses TRBV5-1 with TRBJ2-5; 7 nucleotides match TRBD1. The CDR3 totals 16 residues. The V segment lost 0 bases and the J segment 0 bases; nucleotides outside the gene matches: 5. Germline V gene lookup returns CDR1 SGHRS and CDR2 YFSETQ. The DNA of the CDR3 is TGCGCCAGCAGCTTGGGGGGACAGCCGTACCAAGAGACCCAGTACTTC. Its translation is CASSLGGQPYQETQYF.

This clone came up a few times. This chain connects TRBV5-1 to TRBJ1-1; D remains unclear. Per germline, CDR1 SGHRS and CDR2 YFSETQ. V lost 0 bases and J lost 4, with 7 bases in between. The CDR3 contains 13 residues. CDR3 protein: CASSLEQSTEAFF. CDR3 nucleotide sequence: TGCGCCAGCAGCTTGGAACAGTCCACTGAAGCTTTCTTT.

J is TRBJ2-1 and V is TRBV4-2; 8 nucleotides line up with TRBD2. Germline CDR1 reads LGHNA; CDR2 reads YNFKEQ. The CDR3 spans 15 residues. The trim removed 7 bases at V and 7 bases at J, leaving 12 bases unmatched. The CDR3 is CASMPRTGTRNEQFF. CDR3 in DNA: TGTGCCAGCATGCCAAGGACCGGGACTAGGAATGAGCAGTTCTTC.

The genes are TRBV7-9 and TRBJ2-5; a weak D match, TRBD1 (6 bases). Trimming pared 3 bases from V and 5 bases from J, leaving 13 bases between. Germline lookup yields CDR1 SEHNR and CDR2 FQNEAQ (reference sequence). The CDR3 runs to 14 residues. CDR3: CASSFTGSSETQYF. DNA of the CDR3: TGTGCCAGCAGCTTTACAGGGAGTTCGGAGACCCAGTACTTC. The whole variable domain, filled in from reference TRBV7-9 and TRBJ2-5, reads DTGVSQNPRHKITKRGQNVTFRCDPISEHNRLYWYRQTLGQGPEFLTYFQNEAQLEKSRLLSDRFSAERPKGSFSTLEIQRTEQGDSAMYLCASSFTGSSETQYFGPGTRLLVL.

The chain recombines TRBV7-8 with TRBJ1-5; no clear D gene. The CDR3 runs to 14 residues. Looked up from germline, CDR1 is SGHVS and CDR2 is FQNEAQ. V lost 5 bases and J lost 5, with 13 bases in between. CDR3 coding DNA: TGTGCCAGCAGCCCCCTAGGAGGCGATCAGCCCCAGCATTTT. It is translated as CASSPLGGDQPQHF. Full variable domain (remainder filled in from reference TRBV7-8 and TRBJ1-5): GAGVSQSPRYKVAKRGQDVALRCDPISGHVSLFWYQQALGQGPEFLTYFQNEAQLDKSGLPSDRFFAERPEGSVSTLKIQRTQQEDSAVYLCASSPLGGDQPQHFGDGTRLSIL.

The chain recombines TRBV6-5 with TRBJ1-5, with 7 nucleotides matching TRBD1. Germline V gene sequence: CDR1 MNHEY, CDR2 SVGAGI. V was pared by 4 bases and J by 5 bases, with 5 bases of the junction left unmatched. The CDR3 totals 14 residues. As DNA, the CDR3 is TGTGCCAGCAGTTTCAAAGGGGGCGATCAGCCCCAGCATTTT. Protein: CASSFKGGDQPQHF.